The rows below give T cell receptor beta chains drawn from one sample of a study of blood T cell repertoires in COVID-19. TCRdb keeps only in-frame clones here, not all; method: immunoSEQ multiplex PCR. The sample has hundreds of thousands of clones, 70% to 90% seen once. The specimen was peripheral blood. All receptors derive from a woman between 65 and 79 years old with COVID-19, enrolled during active disease. CDR3s include the opening cysteine and the closing phenylalanine or tryptophan. D genes are given only for firm matches.

NA	TRBV2	TRBJ1-1	CASSDIQGSAFF	TGTGCCAGCAGTGACATCCAGGGGTCTGCTTTCTTT
NA	TRBV29-1	TRBJ1-1	CSVLRVPIPEAFF	TGCAGCGTCCTCAGGGTTCCCATCCCTGAAGCTTTCTTT
NA	TRBV28	TRBJ1-3	CASTKTLQGWVNTIYF	TGTGCCAGCACTAAAACTCTTCAGGGGTGGGTAAACACCATATATTTT
TRBD1	TRBV18	TRBJ2-7	CASSDQGQGFQQYF	TGTGCCAGCTCCGACCAGGGACAGGGATTTCAGCAGTACTTC
NA	TRBV6-5	TRBJ1-2	CACRHGNYGYTF	TGTGCCTGTAGGCACGGGAACTATGGCTACACCTTC
NA	TRBV27	TRBJ2-5	CASSFQGSGETQYF	TGTGCCAGCAGTTTCCAGGGGTCTGGAGAGACCCAGTACTTC
TRBD2	TRBV4-1	TRBJ2-3	CASSWGLAGRTDTQYF	TGCGCCAGCAGCTGGGGACTAGCGGGGCGCACAGATACGCAGTATTTT
NA	TRBV7-2	TRBJ1-1	CASSLQVFTEAFF	TGTGCCAGCAGCTTGCAGGTTTTCACTGAAGCTTTCTTT
TRBD2	TRBV10-3	TRBJ2-3	CAISPLAGEDTQYF	TGTGCCATCAGCCCACTAGCGGGGGAGGATACGCAGTATTTT
TRBD2	TRBV2	TRBJ2-2	CASAGGHRTGELFF	TGTGCCAGCGCGGGGGGGCATCGAACCGGGGAGCTGTTTTTT
TRBD1	TRBV7-2	TRBJ2-7	CASSLLDRVHPEQYF	TGTGCCAGCAGCCTCCTGGACAGGGTTCACCCCGAGCAGTACTTC
TRBD1	TRBV18	TRBJ1-5	CASSPKRTGGNQPQHF	TGTGCCAGCTCACCAAAACGGACAGGGGGCAATCAGCCCCAGCATTTT
TRBD2	TRBV27	TRBJ2-2	CASSVGLAGGELFF	TGTGCCAGCAGTGTAGGACTAGCGGGGGGGGAGCTGTTTTTT
NA	TRBV7-2	TRBJ1-1	CASSFPGRNTEAFF	TGTGCCAGCAGCTTTCCAGGGCGAAACACTGAAGCTTTCTTT
TRBD2	TRBV18	TRBJ2-7	CASSPTAAGGQEQYF	TGTGCCAGCTCCCCAACGGCAGCGGGGGGGCAGGAGCAGTACTTC
TRBD1	TRBV28	TRBJ2-7	CASKGQGNEQYF	TGTGCCAGCAAGGGACAGGGGAACGAGCAGTACTTC
NA	TRBV6-5	TRBJ1-4	CASSYVRGREKLFF	TGTGCCAGCAGTTACGTCAGGGGAAGAGAAAAACTGTTTTTT
NA	TRBV7-9	TRBJ1-1	CASGGTEAFF	TGTGCCAGCGGAGGGACTGAAGCTTTCTTT